Presented here are 11 T cell receptor beta chains from one specimen sequenced in a study of T cell repertoires in cytomegalovirus infection. MiXCR was run by TCRdb on the reads, yielding one entry per CDR3 protein. The table lists around 100,000 distinct CDR3 sequences, roughly two fifths of them singletons. These receptors lack a known antigen. Material: CD8+ T cells from cultured PBMCs, obtained from culture after CMV antigen stimulation. The receptors come from a human donor in good health (CMV status not recorded). Some clones in this sample may be carry-over from other donors' samples.

The chain's CDR3 is CASSTFREETQYF. The CDR3 coding sequence is TGTGCCAGCAGCACCTTCAGGGAAGAGACCCAGTACTTC. V usage is TRBV27 and J usage is TRBJ2-5; possibly TRBD1 for D (5 bases). Germline V gene sequence: CDR1 MNHEY, CDR2 SMNVEV (reference sequence). CDR3 size: 13 residues. The V gene lost 6 bases and the J gene lost 3 bases, with 11 bases spanning the gap.

A few counts support this clonotype. V gene TRBV12-3 or TRBV12-4 combines with J gene TRBJ1-2; D gene ambiguous. The CDR3 length is 13 residues. V lost 2 bases, J lost 4 bases, and 8 bases lay in between. The CDR3 reads CASSLPTGYGYTF. CDR3 nucleotides: TGTGCCAGCAGTTTACCCACCGGCTATGGCTACACCTTC.

This clonotype was seen only a few times. The rearrangement uses TRBV6-6 and TRBJ2-3, with D unresolved. The germline V gene has CDR1 MNHNY and CDR2 SVGAGI (reference sequence). This CDR3 has 15 amino acids. The V end lost 0 bases, the J end lost 1 base, and 8 bases lay between the germline ends. In nucleotides, the CDR3 is TGTGCCAGCAGTTACTCTTACTACCGCACAGATACGCAGTATTTT. Translated, it gives CASSYSYYRTDTQYF.

V usage is TRBV12-3 or TRBV12-4 and J usage is TRBJ2-3; D is undetermined. V dropped 4 bases and J dropped 4 bases, with 6 bases sitting between them. The CDR3 has 12 amino acids. In nucleotides, the CDR3 is TGTGCCAGCAGTTCCCCTCCAGATACGCAGTATTTT. Translation: CASSSPPDTQYF.

This clonotype was seen ten or more times. The chain recombines TRBV7-2 with TRBJ2-1; weak D call: TRBD2 (5 bases). There are 16 residues in the CDR3. The V and J ends lost 3 bases and 0 bases respectively, with 12 bases between them. CDR1 is SGHTA, CDR2 FQGNSA, per germline. The CDR3 loop reads CASSFRSGVSYNEQFF. In DNA, the CDR3 is TGTGCCAGCAGCTTCCGCAGCGGAGTCTCCTACAATGAGCAGTTCTTC. The whole variable domain, filled in from reference TRBV7-2 and TRBJ2-1, reads GAGVSQSPSNKVTEKGKDVELRCDPISGHTALYWYRQSLGQGLEFLIYFQGNSAPDKSGLPSDRFSAERTGGSVSTLTIQRTQQEDSAVYLCASSFRSGVSYNEQFFGPGTRLTVL.

This clonotype was seen only once. The chain carries TRBV2 and TRBJ2-5; D is possibly TRBD2 (6 bases). Germline V gene data show CDR1 as SNHLY and CDR2 as FYNNEI. V lost 1 base to trimming and J lost 1 base, with 10 bases between them. This CDR3 region has 15 residues. CDR3: CASSEGGLLQETQYF. The CDR3, as DNA: TGTGCCAGCAGTGAAGGGGGACTGCTCCAAGAGACCCAGTACTTC.

As concerns this clonotype: Germline is not matched at one junction end, which may reflect a read error. This rearrangement joins TRBV7-6 to TRBJ2-7; D possibly corresponds to TRBD1 (6 bases). The CDR3 length is 14 residues. Germline CDR1 is SGHVS and CDR2 is FNYEAQ. CDR3 DNA: TGTGGCAGCAGCTTAAGGCAGGGGCCCTACGAGCAGTACTTC. Residues: CGSSLRQGPYEQYF.

V gene TRBV29-1 combines with J gene TRBJ2-7; D unresolved. The V end was cut by 6 bases, the J end by 0 bases, with 9 bases between. CDR1 is SQVTM and CDR2 is ANQGSEA in the germline V gene. The CDR3 contains 12 residues. The CDR3 here is CSVWSSSYEQYF. The CDR3, as DNA: TGCAGCGTGTGGTCGAGCTCCTACGAGCAGTACTTC.

The chain links TRBV7-4 to TRBJ2-1; no definite D call. The CDR3 has 12 residues. The V and J ends lost 4 bases and 2 bases respectively, with 3 bases between them. CDR1 is SGHVT, CDR2 SQSDAQ, per germline. The CDR3, as DNA: TGTGCCAGCAGCTCAGCCTACAATGAGCAGTTCTTC. Amino acid sequence: CASSSAYNEQFF.

This chain joins TRBV19 and TRBJ2-1, with no clear D. CDR1 is LNHDA and CDR2 is SQIVND in the germline V gene (reference sequence). This CDR3 is 14 amino acids long. Trimming took 0 bases from V and 3 from J, leaving 6 bases between them. The CDR3: CASSIDLVYNEQFF. CDR3 in DNA: TGTGCCAGTAGTATAGATCTAGTCTACAATGAGCAGTTCTTC.

This chain connects TRBV14 to TRBJ2-7, with TRBD1 as a possible D gene (6 bases). The CDR3 spans 14 residues. Germline assignment: CDR1 SGHDN and CDR2 FVKESK. Trimming stripped 3 bases from V and 0 bases from J, with 9 bases between. The CDR3 nucleotides read TGTGCCAGCAGCCACCTGGACAGCTCCTACGAGCAGTACTTC. Protein: CASSHLDSSYEQYF. The variable domain in full, with the rest retrieved from reference TRBV14 and TRBJ2-7, is EAGVTQFPSHSVIEKGQTVTLRCDPISGHDNLYWYRRVMGKEIKFLLHFVKESKQDESGMPNNRFLAERTGGTYSTLKVQPAELEDSGVYFCASSHLDSSYEQYFGPGTRLTVT.